The rows below give T cell receptor beta chains drawn from one sample of a study of shared clonotypes between healthy human individuals. The protocol was immunoSEQ multiplex PCR, while the TCRdb copy is restricted to in-frame clones and leaves out a portion. The sample holds some 660,000 clones, 60% to 75% seen once. Sequencing was performed on memory CD4+ T cells sorted from blood. Every receptor here comes from a woman aged 25 to 39 in good health. The CDR3 runs from the conserved cysteine through the conserved F or W. Each record gives: D gene, J gene, V gene, clone size, CDR3 DNA, CDR3 protein. A D gene is named only where the DNA matches it firmly. Clone sizes are given selectively: once, few, many, or a class where the clone is expanded.

D gene: TRBD1; J gene: TRBJ2-2; V gene: TRBV11-2; clone size: many; CDR3 DNA: TGTGCCAGCAGCTTCTCCGGGACAGTGAGGACCGGGGAGCTGTTTTTT; CDR3 protein: CASSFSGTVRTGELFF
D gene: TRBD1; J gene: TRBJ2-5; V gene: TRBV28; clone size: few; CDR3 DNA: TGTGCCAGCAGTTCGTACGGACAGGGGGCCAAGGTGACCCAGTACTTC; CDR3 protein: CASSSYGQGAKVTQYF
D gene: NA; J gene: TRBJ1-2; V gene: TRBV28; clone size: NA; CDR3 DNA: TGTGCCAGCAGTAGAGAAGGCTACACCTTC; CDR3 protein: CASSREGYTF
D gene: TRBD1; J gene: TRBJ1-2; V gene: TRBV6-1; clone size: once; CDR3 DNA: TGTGCCAGCAGTGAAATTTTACTACGACGGGACAGGGCTAACTATGGCTACACCTTC; CDR3 protein: CASSEILLRRDRANYGYTF
D gene: NA; J gene: TRBJ2-5; V gene: TRBV6-4; clone size: NA; CDR3 DNA: TGTGCCAGCAGTGTTACGCGGGATGACACGGAAGAGACCCAGTACTTC; CDR3 protein: CASSVTRDDTEETQYF
D gene: TRBD2; J gene: TRBJ2-2; V gene: TRBV28; clone size: few; CDR3 DNA: TGTGCCAGCAGTCGGGCGGGAGCGGGCGGGGAGCTGTTTTTT; CDR3 protein: CASSRAGAGGELFF
D gene: NA; J gene: TRBJ1-5; V gene: TRBV2; clone size: NA; CDR3 DNA: TGTGCCAGCAGTGAAGAGTCCCTTCGAGGTCAGCCCCAGCATTTT; CDR3 protein: CASSEESLRGQPQHF
D gene: NA; J gene: TRBJ2-1; V gene: TRBV27; clone size: NA; CDR3 DNA: TGTGCCATCGCAGCAAGGGGTGAGCAGTTCTTC; CDR3 protein: CAIAARGEQFF
D gene: TRBD1; J gene: TRBJ1-1; V gene: TRBV7-8; clone size: NA; CDR3 DNA: TGTGCCAGCAGCCGTTATAGCAGATCCGGGACAGGGATGAACACTGAAGCTTTCTTT; CDR3 protein: CASSRYSRSGTGMNTEAFF
D gene: TRBD1; J gene: TRBJ1-4; V gene: TRBV28; clone size: NA; CDR3 DNA: TGTGCCAGCAGATCGACAGGGGGCGATGAAAAACTGTTTTTT; CDR3 protein: CASRSTGGDEKLFF
D gene: TRBD2; J gene: TRBJ2-5; V gene: TRBV7-2; clone size: NA; CDR3 DNA: TGTGCCAGCAGCTTAGGAGAGGTTAGCGGGAGTTGGGAGACCCAGTACTTC; CDR3 protein: CASSLGEVSGSWETQYF
D gene: NA; J gene: TRBJ1-5; V gene: TRBV18; clone size: NA; CDR3 DNA: TGTGCCAGCTCACCACGACAGGAAAATCAGCCCCAGCATTTT; CDR3 protein: CASSPRQENQPQHF
D gene: NA; J gene: TRBJ1-1; V gene: TRBV21-1; clone size: few; CDR3 DNA: TGTGCCAGCAGCAAAATCCTGGGGAGGGGGTACACTGAAGCTTTCTTT; CDR3 protein: CASSKILGRGYTEAFF
D gene: NA; J gene: TRBJ2-3; V gene: TRBV2; clone size: NA; CDR3 DNA: TGTGCCAGCAATAGTTGGGCAGATACGCAGTATTTT; CDR3 protein: CASNSWADTQYF
D gene: NA; J gene: TRBJ1-2; V gene: TRBV15; clone size: NA; CDR3 DNA: TGTGCCACCAGCAGACAACGGGACTATGGCTACACCTTC; CDR3 protein: CATSRQRDYGYTF
D gene: TRBD1; J gene: TRBJ1-4; V gene: TRBV6-1; clone size: NA; CDR3 DNA: TGTGCCAGCAGTGTAAACAGGGGGCGGGAGGAAAAACTGTTTTTT; CDR3 protein: CASSVNRGREEKLFF
D gene: TRBD2; J gene: TRBJ2-1; V gene: TRBV30; clone size: NA; CDR3 DNA: TGTGCCTGGAGTGCCGCTAGCGGCTACAATGAGCAGTTCTTC; CDR3 protein: CAWSAASGYNEQFF
D gene: NA; J gene: TRBJ1-4; V gene: TRBV4-1; clone size: NA; CDR3 DNA: TGCGCCAGCAGCCAAGGGACGGGGCCTAATGAAAAACTGTTTTTT; CDR3 protein: CASSQGTGPNEKLFF
D gene: TRBD1; J gene: TRBJ2-7; V gene: TRBV19; clone size: NA; CDR3 DNA: TGTGCCAGTAGAGGACAGGTTTATAACGAGCAGTACTTC; CDR3 protein: CASRGQVYNEQYF
D gene: TRBD1; J gene: TRBJ1-1; V gene: TRBV10-3; clone size: once; CDR3 DNA: TGTGCCATCAGTGAGGAAGGAGACAGGGGGCGTCTTAAGGACACTGAAGCTTTCTTT; CDR3 protein: CAISEEGDRGRLKDTEAFF
D gene: TRBD2; J gene: TRBJ2-5; V gene: TRBV30; clone size: NA; CDR3 DNA: TGTGCCTGGACTAGCGGGATGGAGACCCAGTACTTC; CDR3 protein: CAWTSGMETQYF
D gene: TRBD2; J gene: TRBJ2-7; V gene: TRBV27; clone size: NA; CDR3 DNA: TGTGCCAGCAGTTTACTAGCGGGAGTTTCCTACGAGCAGTACTTC; CDR3 protein: CASSLLAGVSYEQYF
D gene: NA; J gene: TRBJ1-3; V gene: TRBV18; clone size: NA; CDR3 DNA: TGTGCCAGCTCACCAGCTGGACGGGGTGGAAACACCATATATTTT; CDR3 protein: CASSPAGRGGNTIYF
D gene: TRBD1; J gene: TRBJ1-2; V gene: TRBV7-2; clone size: many; CDR3 DNA: TGTGCCAGCAGCTTAGGCGGACAGGGCTCAGACTATGGCTACACCTTC; CDR3 protein: CASSLGGQGSDYGYTF
D gene: TRBD2; J gene: TRBJ2-1; V gene: TRBV7-8; clone size: NA; CDR3 DNA: TGTGCCAGCAGCTCCAAACTAGCGGGAGAGGGCAATGAGCAGTTCTTC; CDR3 protein: CASSSKLAGEGNEQFF
D gene: TRBD2; J gene: TRBJ2-1; V gene: TRBV14; clone size: NA; CDR3 DNA: TGTGCCAGCAGCCAAGATGGAAGCGGGAGTAAGTTCTTC; CDR3 protein: CASSQDGSGSKFF
D gene: TRBD1; J gene: TRBJ1-2; V gene: TRBV28; clone size: NA; CDR3 DNA: TGTGCCAGCACATGGACAGGGCGCGGCTATGGCTACACCTTC; CDR3 protein: CASTWTGRGYGYTF
D gene: NA; J gene: TRBJ1-5; V gene: TRBV4-1; clone size: NA; CDR3 DNA: TGCGCCAGCAGCCAAGAGTGGGGTCGTCAGCCCCAGCATTTT; CDR3 protein: CASSQEWGRQPQHF
D gene: NA; J gene: TRBJ2-7; V gene: TRBV16; clone size: NA; CDR3 DNA: TGTGCCAGCAGCCAATCAAGGGGCTCCTACGAGCAGTACTTC; CDR3 protein: CASSQSRGSYEQYF
D gene: NA; J gene: TRBJ1-4; V gene: TRBV28; clone size: NA; CDR3 DNA: TGTGCCAGCAGTTTGGCAGGGATGGGCAGGTGGACTAATGAAAAACTGTTTTTT; CDR3 protein: CASSLAGMGRWTNEKLFF
D gene: NA; J gene: TRBJ1-5; V gene: TRBV30; clone size: few; CDR3 DNA: TGTGCCTGGAGTGTTCCTGGGGCTGGTCAGCCCCAGCATTTT; CDR3 protein: CAWSVPGAGQPQHF
D gene: NA; J gene: TRBJ1-4; V gene: TRBV25-1; clone size: NA; CDR3 DNA: TGTGCCAGCAGTGAATCTGGCGGGGGTGATGAAAAACTGTTTTTT; CDR3 protein: CASSESGGGDEKLFF
D gene: NA; J gene: TRBJ2-3; V gene: TRBV28; clone size: NA; CDR3 DNA: TGTGCCAGCAGGAGGATACAGGGTGCAGTGACAGATACGCAGTATTTT; CDR3 protein: CASRRIQGAVTDTQYF
D gene: NA; J gene: TRBJ2-7; V gene: TRBV2; clone size: NA; CDR3 DNA: TGTGCCAGCAGTGATCTTCGGGTCCACGAGCAGTACTTC; CDR3 protein: CASSDLRVHEQYF
D gene: TRBD2; J gene: TRBJ2-3; V gene: TRBV19; clone size: NA; CDR3 DNA: TGTGCCAGTGTTCCGACTAGCGGGAGTTCTACGCAGTATTTT; CDR3 protein: CASVPTSGSSTQYF
D gene: NA; J gene: TRBJ2-3; V gene: TRBV19; clone size: few; CDR3 DNA: TGTGCCAGTAGTATATCACTAGGGAGCACAGATACGCAGTATTTT; CDR3 protein: CASSISLGSTDTQYF
D gene: NA; J gene: TRBJ2-3; V gene: TRBV9; clone size: few; CDR3 DNA: TGTGCCAGCAGCGTAGCTGAACGGGTTCGAAGCACAGATACGCAGTATTTT; CDR3 protein: CASSVAERVRSTDTQYF
D gene: NA; J gene: TRBJ2-7; V gene: TRBV28; clone size: few; CDR3 DNA: TGTGCCAGCAGTTTTTTTACTGCCACCTACGAGCAGTACTTC; CDR3 protein: CASSFFTATYEQYF
D gene: TRBD1; J gene: TRBJ2-5; V gene: TRBV27; clone size: NA; CDR3 DNA: TGTGCCAGCAGTCTACAAGGACAGGGCCGGGAGACCCAGTACTTC; CDR3 protein: CASSLQGQGRETQYF
D gene: NA; J gene: TRBJ2-3; V gene: TRBV6-1; clone size: once; CDR3 DNA: TGTGCCAGCAGTGAAATTCGAACAGATACGCAGTATTTT; CDR3 protein: CASSEIRTDTQYF
D gene: NA; J gene: TRBJ2-7; V gene: TRBV4-2; clone size: NA; CDR3 DNA: TGTGCCAGCAGCCAACGAACGAGGGGGGAGCAGTACTTC; CDR3 protein: CASSQRTRGEQYF
D gene: TRBD1; J gene: TRBJ1-1; V gene: TRBV4-1; clone size: NA; CDR3 DNA: TGCGCCAGCAGCCAAGCTCAGGGGGCGCGAACTGAAGCTTTCTTT; CDR3 protein: CASSQAQGARTEAFF
D gene: NA; J gene: TRBJ1-3; V gene: TRBV5-1; clone size: NA; CDR3 DNA: TGCGCCAGCGGAACAGGGACGGAGGGAAACACCATATATTTT; CDR3 protein: CASGTGTEGNTIYF
D gene: NA; J gene: TRBJ2-7; V gene: TRBV20-1; clone size: NA; CDR3 DNA: TGCGGACCACTAGGGGGTGGCGAGCAGTACTTC; CDR3 protein: CGPLGGGEQYF
D gene: TRBD2; J gene: TRBJ2-7; V gene: TRBV6-4; clone size: NA; CDR3 DNA: TGTGCCAGCAGACTCAGCGGGATTTTCGACGAGCAGTACTTC; CDR3 protein: CASRLSGIFDEQYF
D gene: TRBD2; J gene: TRBJ2-5; V gene: TRBV5-6; clone size: NA; CDR3 DNA: TGTGCCAGCAGCCATTCTAGCGGGGGAGGAGGAGAGACCCAGTACTTC; CDR3 protein: CASSHSSGGGGETQYF
D gene: NA; J gene: TRBJ2-6; V gene: TRBV28; clone size: NA; CDR3 DNA: TGTGCCAGCAGATCAGCGGGGACAGGTTTTTTTAGGGCCAACGTCCTGACTTTC; CDR3 protein: CASRSAGTGFFRANVLTF
D gene: TRBD1; J gene: TRBJ2-7; V gene: TRBV6-1; clone size: NA; CDR3 DNA: TGTGCCAGCAGTCGGGACAGGTCCTACGAGCAGTACTTC; CDR3 protein: CASSRDRSYEQYF
D gene: NA; J gene: TRBJ1-4; V gene: TRBV19; clone size: once; CDR3 DNA: TGTGCCAGTAGTATCGCAGGGGCTAATGAAAAACTGTTTTTT; CDR3 protein: CASSIAGANEKLFF
D gene: NA; J gene: TRBJ1-4; V gene: TRBV2; clone size: NA; CDR3 DNA: TGTGCCAGCAGTGGGCAGGGAAATGAAAAACTGTTTTTT; CDR3 protein: CASSGQGNEKLFF
D gene: NA; J gene: TRBJ2-3; V gene: TRBV5-1; clone size: NA; CDR3 DNA: TGCGCCAGCAGCTTGAAGGGTACGCAGTATTTT; CDR3 protein: CASSLKGTQYF
D gene: NA; J gene: TRBJ1-1; V gene: TRBV5-1; clone size: NA; CDR3 DNA: TGCGCCAGCAGCCCGCATGTGAACACTGAAGCTTTCTTT; CDR3 protein: CASSPHVNTEAFF
D gene: NA; J gene: TRBJ1-4; V gene: TRBV28; clone size: NA; CDR3 DNA: TGTGCCAGCAGTTCGGACGGAGAGAATGAAAAACTGTTTTTT; CDR3 protein: CASSSDGENEKLFF
D gene: NA; J gene: TRBJ2-7; V gene: TRBV25-1; clone size: NA; CDR3 DNA: TGTGCCAGCAGTAAAGGACCGAATGGCGGCGAGCAGTACTTC; CDR3 protein: CASSKGPNGGEQYF
D gene: TRBD2; J gene: TRBJ2-1; V gene: TRBV19; clone size: NA; CDR3 DNA: TGTGCCAGTAGTATAGATCCATCCAGACTAGCGGGAGTATTTGGTACCCCCAATGAGCAGTTCTTC; CDR3 protein: CASSIDPSRLAGVFGTPNEQFF
D gene: NA; J gene: TRBJ1-5; V gene: TRBV5-1; clone size: NA; CDR3 DNA: TGCGCCAGCAGCTTGGAGGGGGGTGGCAATCAGCCCCAGCATTTT; CDR3 protein: CASSLEGGGNQPQHF
D gene: NA; J gene: TRBJ2-2; V gene: TRBV7-7; clone size: NA; CDR3 DNA: TGTGCCAGCTCCCCTGTTGGGCTAGGCGGGGAGCTGTTTTTT; CDR3 protein: CASSPVGLGGELFF